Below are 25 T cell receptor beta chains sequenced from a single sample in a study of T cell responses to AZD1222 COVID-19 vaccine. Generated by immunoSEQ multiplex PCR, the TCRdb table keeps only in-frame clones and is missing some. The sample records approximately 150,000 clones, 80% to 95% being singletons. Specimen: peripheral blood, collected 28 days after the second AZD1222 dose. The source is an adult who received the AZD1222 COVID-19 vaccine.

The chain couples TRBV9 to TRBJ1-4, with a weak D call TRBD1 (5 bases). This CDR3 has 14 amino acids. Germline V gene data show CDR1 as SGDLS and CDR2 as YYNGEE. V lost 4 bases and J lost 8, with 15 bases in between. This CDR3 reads CASSPSGAGEKLFF. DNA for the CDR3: TGTGCCAGCAGCCCCAGCGGGGCAGGGGAAAAACTGTTTTTT.

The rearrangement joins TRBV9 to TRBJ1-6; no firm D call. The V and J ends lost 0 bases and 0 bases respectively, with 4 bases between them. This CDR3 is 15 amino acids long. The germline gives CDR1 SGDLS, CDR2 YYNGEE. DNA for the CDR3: TGTGCCAGCAGCGTAGGGAGCTCCTATAATTCACCCCTCCACTTT. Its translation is CASSVGSSYNSPLHF.

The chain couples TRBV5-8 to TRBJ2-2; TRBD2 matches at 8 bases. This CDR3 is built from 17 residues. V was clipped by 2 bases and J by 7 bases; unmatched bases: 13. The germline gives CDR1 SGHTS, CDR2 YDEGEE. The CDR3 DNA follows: TGTGCCAGCAGCTTAACAGCGGGAGTGGAAAAGGTCGGGGAGCTGTTTTTT. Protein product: CASSLTAGVEKVGELFF.

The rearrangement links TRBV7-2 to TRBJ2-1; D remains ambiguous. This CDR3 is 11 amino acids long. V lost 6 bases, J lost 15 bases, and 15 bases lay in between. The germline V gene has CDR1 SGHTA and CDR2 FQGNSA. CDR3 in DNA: TGTGCCAGCAGATTCCGGGCCGCCACGTTCTTC. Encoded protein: CASRFRAATFF.

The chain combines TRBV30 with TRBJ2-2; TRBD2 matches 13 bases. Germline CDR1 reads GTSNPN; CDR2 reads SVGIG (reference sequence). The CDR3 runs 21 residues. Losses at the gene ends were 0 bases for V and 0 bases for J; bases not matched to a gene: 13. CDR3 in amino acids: CAWSVGTGTSGANPNTGELFF. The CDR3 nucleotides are TGTGCCTGGAGTGTCGGTACCGGGACTAGCGGGGCCAATCCGAACACCGGGGAGCTGTTTTTT.

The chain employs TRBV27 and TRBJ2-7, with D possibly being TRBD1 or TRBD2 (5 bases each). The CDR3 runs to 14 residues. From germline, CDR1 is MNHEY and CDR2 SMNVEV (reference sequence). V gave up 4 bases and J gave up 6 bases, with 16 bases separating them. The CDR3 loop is CASSSGALGSEQYV. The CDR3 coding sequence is TGTGCCAGCAGTTCCGGGGCGCTGGGGAGCGAGCAGTACGTC.

In DNA form, the CDR3 reads TGTGCCAGCAGCTTCGGGACAGGGTTGGAAAAACTGTTTTTT. Translating gives CASSFGTGLEKLFF. The V gene is TRBV5-8, the J gene TRBJ1-4; 9 nucleotides line up with TRBD1. V lost 2 bases, J lost 8 bases, and 4 bases stayed unmatched. CDR1 is SGHTS and CDR2 is YDEGEE in the germline V gene. This CDR3 is 14 amino acids long.

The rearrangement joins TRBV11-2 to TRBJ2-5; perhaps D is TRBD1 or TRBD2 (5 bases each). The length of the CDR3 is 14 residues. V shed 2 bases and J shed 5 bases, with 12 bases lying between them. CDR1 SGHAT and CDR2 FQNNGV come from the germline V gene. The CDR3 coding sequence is TGTGCCAGCAGCTTAAATCAGGGCGGGGAGACCCAGTACTTC. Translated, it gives CASSLNQGGETQYF.

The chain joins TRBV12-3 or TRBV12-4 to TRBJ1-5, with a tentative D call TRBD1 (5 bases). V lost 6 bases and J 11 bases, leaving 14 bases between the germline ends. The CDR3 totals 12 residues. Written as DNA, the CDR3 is TGTGCCAGCAGCGCTGACAGTTTGTCCCAGCATTTT. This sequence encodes CASSADSLSQHF.

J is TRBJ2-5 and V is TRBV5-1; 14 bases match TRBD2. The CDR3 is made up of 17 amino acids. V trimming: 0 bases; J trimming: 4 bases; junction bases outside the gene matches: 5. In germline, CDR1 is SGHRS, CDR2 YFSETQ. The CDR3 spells CASSLAGLAGEGETQYF. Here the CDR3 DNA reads TGCGCCAGCAGCTTGGCGGGACTAGCGGGGGAAGGAGAGACCCAGTACTTC.

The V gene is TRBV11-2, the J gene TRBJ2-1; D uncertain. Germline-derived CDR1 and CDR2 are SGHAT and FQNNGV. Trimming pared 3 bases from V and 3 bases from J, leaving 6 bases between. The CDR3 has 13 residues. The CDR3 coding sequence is TGTGCCAGCAGCTTTTCCGACTACAATGAGCAGTTCTTC. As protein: CASSFSDYNEQFF.

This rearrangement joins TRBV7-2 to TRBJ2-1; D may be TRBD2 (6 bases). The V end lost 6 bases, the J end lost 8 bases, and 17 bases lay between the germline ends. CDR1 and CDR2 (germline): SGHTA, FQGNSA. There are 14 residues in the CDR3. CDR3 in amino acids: CASRTGSVEDEQFF. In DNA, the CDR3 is TGTGCCAGCAGAACCGGGAGTGTCGAGGATGAGCAGTTCTTC.

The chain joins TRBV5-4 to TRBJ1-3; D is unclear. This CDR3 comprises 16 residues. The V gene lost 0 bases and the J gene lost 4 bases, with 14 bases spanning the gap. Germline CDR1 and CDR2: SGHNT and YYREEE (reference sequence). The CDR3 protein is CASSLGGEGLGNTIYF. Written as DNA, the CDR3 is TGTGCCAGCAGCTTGGGGGGAGAAGGGCTGGGAAACACCATATATTTT.

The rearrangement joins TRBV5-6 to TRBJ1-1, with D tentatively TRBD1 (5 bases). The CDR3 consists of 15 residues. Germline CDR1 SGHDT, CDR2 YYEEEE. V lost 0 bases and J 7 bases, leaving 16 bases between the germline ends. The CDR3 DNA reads TGTGCCAGCAGCTTGGTTGGCAGGGTCATTGGTGAAGCTTTCTTT. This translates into CASSLVGRVIGEAFF.

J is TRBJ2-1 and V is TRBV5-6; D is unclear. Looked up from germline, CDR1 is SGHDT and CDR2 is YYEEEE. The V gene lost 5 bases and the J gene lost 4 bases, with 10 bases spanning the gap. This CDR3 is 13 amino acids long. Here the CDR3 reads CASSYRIYNEQFF. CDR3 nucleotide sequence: TGTGCCAGCAGTTATAGAATTTACAATGAGCAGTTCTTC.

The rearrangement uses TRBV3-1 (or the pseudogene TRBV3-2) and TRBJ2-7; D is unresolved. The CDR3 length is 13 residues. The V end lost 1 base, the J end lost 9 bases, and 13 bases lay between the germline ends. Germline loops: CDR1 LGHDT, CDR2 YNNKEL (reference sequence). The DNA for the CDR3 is TGTGCCAGCAGCCAAGGGCTGTCCGGCGGGCAGTACGTC. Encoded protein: CASSQGLSGGQYV.

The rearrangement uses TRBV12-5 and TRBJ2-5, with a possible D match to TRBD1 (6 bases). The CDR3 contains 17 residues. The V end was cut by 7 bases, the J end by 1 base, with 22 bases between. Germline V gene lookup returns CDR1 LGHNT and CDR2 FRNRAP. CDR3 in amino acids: CASASLLGASLQETQYF. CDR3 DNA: TGTGCTAGTGCCTCTCTTTTGGGGGCCAGCCTCCAAGAGACCCAGTACTTC.

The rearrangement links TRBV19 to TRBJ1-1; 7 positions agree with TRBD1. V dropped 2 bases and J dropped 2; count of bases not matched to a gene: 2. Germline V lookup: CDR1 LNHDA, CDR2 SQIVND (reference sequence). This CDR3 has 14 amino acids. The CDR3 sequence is CASSIRTGNTEAFF. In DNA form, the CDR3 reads TGTGCCAGTAGTATAAGGACAGGAAACACTGAAGCTTTCTTT.

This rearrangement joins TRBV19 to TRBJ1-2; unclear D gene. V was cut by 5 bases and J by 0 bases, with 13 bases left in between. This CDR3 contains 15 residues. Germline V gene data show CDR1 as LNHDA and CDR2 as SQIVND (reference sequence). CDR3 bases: TGTGCCAGTAGTGGGCTGCGGGGAGCTAACTATGGCTACACCTTC. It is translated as CASSGLRGANYGYTF.

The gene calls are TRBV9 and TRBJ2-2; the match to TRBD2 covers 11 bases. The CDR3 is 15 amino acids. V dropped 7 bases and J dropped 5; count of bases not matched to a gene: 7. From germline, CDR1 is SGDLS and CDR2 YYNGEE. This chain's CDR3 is CASGGTSGTTGELFF. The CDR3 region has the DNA TGTGCCAGCGGGGGGACTAGCGGAACTACCGGGGAGCTGTTTTTT. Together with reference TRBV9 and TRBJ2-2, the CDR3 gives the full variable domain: DSGVTQTPKHLITATGQRVTLRCSPRSGDLSVYWYQQSLDQGLQFLIQYYNGEERAKGNILERFSAQQFPDLHSELNLSSLELGDSALYFCASGGTSGTTGELFFGEGSRLTVL.

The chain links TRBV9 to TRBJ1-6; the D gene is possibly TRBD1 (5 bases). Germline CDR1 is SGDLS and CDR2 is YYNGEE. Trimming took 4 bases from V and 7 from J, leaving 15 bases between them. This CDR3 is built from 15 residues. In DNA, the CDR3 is TGTGCCAGCAGCTCAAGTGGGGGAGTGAATTCACCCCTCCACTTT. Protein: CASSSSGGVNSPLHF.

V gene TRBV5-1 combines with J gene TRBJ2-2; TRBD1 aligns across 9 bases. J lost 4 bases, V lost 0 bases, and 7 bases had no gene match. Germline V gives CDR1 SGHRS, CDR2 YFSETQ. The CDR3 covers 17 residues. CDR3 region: CASSLARGTGSTGELFF. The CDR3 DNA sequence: TGCGCCAGCAGCTTGGCCAGGGGGACAGGGAGCACCGGGGAGCTGTTTTTT.

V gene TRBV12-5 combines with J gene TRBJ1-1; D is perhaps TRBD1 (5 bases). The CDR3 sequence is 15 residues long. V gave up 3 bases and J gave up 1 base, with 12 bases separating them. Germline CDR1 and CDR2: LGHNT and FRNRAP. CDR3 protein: CASGFGGAGNTEAFF. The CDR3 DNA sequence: TGTGCTAGTGGTTTTGGTGGGGCCGGGAACACTGAAGCTTTCTTT.

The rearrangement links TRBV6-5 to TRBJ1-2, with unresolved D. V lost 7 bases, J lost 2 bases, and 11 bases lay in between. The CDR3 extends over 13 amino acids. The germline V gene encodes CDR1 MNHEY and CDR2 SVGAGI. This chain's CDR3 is CASTVSKNYGYTF. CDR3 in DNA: TGTGCCAGCACGGTCAGTAAGAACTATGGCTACACCTTC.

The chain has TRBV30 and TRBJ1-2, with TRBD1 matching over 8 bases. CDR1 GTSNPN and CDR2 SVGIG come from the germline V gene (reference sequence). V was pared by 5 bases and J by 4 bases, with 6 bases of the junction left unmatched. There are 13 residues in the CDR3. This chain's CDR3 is CAWGTGFFYGYTF. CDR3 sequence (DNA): TGTGCCTGGGGGACAGGATTCTTCTATGGCTACACCTTC.